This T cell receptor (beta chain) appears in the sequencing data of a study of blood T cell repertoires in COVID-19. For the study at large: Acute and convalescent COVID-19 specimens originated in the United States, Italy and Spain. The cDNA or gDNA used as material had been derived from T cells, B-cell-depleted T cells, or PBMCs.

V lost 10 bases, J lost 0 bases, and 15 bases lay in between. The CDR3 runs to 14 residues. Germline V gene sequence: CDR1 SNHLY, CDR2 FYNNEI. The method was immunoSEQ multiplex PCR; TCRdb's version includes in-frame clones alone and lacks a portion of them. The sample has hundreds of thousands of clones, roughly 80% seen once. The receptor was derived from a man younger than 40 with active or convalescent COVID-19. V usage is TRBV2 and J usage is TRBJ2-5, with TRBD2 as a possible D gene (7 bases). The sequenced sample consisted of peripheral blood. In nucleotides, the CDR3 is TGTGCCACCGGGGGAGGGGGGTACCAAGAGACCCAGTACTTC. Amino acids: CATGGGGYQETQYF.